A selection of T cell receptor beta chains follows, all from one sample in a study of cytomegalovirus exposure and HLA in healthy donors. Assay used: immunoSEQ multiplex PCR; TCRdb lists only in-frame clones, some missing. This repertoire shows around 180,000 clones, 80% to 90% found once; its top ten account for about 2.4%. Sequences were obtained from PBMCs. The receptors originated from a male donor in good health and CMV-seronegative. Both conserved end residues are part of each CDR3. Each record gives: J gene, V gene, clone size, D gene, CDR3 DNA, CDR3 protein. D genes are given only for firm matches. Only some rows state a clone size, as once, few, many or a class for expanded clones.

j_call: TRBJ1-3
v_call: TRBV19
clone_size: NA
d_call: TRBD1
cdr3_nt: TGTGCCAGTAGAGAGACAGGGCTTGTGGACACCATATATTTT
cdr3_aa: CASRETGLVDTIYF

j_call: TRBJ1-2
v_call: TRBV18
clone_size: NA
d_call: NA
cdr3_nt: TGTGCCAGCTCACTTATTCGGTCCGGGGATTCCCTTAACTATGGCTACACCTTC
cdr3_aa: CASSLIRSGDSLNYGYTF

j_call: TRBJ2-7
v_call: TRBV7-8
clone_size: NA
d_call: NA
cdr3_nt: TGTGCCAGCAGCTTAGCCCCTGTCTACGAGCAGTACTTC
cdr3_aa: CASSLAPVYEQYF

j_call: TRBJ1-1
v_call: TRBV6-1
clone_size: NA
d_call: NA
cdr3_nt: TGTGCCAGCAGCCCCCGGCCAGGGATAGTCACTGAAGCTTTCTTT
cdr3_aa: CASSPRPGIVTEAFF

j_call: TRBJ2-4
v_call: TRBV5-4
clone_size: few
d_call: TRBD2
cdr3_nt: TGTGCCAGCAGCTTGGGTAGCGGGAGGGCTGGAGGCGAAAACATTCAGTACTTC
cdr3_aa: CASSLGSGRAGGENIQYF

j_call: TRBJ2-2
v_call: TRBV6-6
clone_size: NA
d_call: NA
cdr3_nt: TGTGCCAGCAGCAGGGGGCGGGGGACCGGGGAGCTGTTTTTT
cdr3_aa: CASSRGRGTGELFF

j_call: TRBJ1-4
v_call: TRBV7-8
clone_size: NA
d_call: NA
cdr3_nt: TGTGCCAGCAGCCCCTTGGGCAGGGGTGGCGAAAAACTGTTTTTT
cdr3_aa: CASSPLGRGGEKLFF

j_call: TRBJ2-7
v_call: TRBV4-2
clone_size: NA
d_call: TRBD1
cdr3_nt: TGTGCCAGCAGCCAAGAGCCCAGGACAGGGTACGAGCAGTACTTC
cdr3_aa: CASSQEPRTGYEQYF

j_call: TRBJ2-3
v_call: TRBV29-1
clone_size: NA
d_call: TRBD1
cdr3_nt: TGCAGCGTTGCTGGACAGGGCGCAGATACGCAGTATTTT
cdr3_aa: CSVAGQGADTQYF

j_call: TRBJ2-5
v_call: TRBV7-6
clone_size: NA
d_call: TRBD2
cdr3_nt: TGTGCCAGCAGCTTAATAGCGGGAGGTAAAGAGACCCAGTACTTC
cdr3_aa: CASSLIAGGKETQYF

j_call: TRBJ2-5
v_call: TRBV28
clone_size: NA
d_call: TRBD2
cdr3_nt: TGTGCCAGCAGAACTAGCGTTCAAGAGACCCAGTACTTC
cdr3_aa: CASRTSVQETQYF

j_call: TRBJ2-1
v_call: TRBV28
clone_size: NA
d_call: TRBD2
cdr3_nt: TGTGCCAGCCAGACTAGCGGGGACAATGAGCAGTTCTTC
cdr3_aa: CASQTSGDNEQFF